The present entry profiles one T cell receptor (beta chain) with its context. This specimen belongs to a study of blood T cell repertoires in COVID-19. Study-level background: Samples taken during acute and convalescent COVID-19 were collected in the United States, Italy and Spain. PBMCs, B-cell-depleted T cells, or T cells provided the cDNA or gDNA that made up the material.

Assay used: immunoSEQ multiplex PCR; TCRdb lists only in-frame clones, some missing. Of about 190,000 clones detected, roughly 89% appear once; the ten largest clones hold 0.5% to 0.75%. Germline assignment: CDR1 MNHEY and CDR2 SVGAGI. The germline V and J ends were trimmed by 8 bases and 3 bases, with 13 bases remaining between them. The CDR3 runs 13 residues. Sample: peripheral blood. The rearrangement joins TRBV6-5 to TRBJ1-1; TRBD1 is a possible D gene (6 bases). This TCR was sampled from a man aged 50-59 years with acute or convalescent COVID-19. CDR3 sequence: CASSRYRDTEAFF. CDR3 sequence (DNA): TGTGCCAGCTCCCGTTACAGGGACACTGAAGCTTTCTTT.